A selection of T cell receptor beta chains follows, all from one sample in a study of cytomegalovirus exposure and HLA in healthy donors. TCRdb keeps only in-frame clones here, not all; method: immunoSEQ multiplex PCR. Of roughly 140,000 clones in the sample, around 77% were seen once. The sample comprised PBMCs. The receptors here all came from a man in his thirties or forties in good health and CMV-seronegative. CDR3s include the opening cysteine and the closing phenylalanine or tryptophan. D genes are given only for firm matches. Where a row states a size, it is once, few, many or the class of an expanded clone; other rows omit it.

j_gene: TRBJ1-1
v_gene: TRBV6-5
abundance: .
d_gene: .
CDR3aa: CASTGDGREVTEAFF
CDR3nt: TGTGCCAGCACGGGGGATGGCAGGGAAGTGACTGAAGCTTTCTTT

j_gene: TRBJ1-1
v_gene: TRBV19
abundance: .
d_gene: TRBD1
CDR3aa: CASSTLTGTGGMNTEAFF
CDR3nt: TGTGCCAGTAGTACCCTTACCGGGACAGGGGGGATGAACACTGAAGCTTTCTTT

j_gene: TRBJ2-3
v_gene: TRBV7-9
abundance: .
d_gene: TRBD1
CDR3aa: CASSLGDRNTDTQYF
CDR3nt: TGTGCCAGCAGCTTAGGGGACAGGAACACAGATACGCAGTATTTT

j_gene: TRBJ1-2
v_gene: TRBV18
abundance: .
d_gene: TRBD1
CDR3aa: CASSPDLGQGVYGYTF
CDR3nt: TGTGCCAGCTCACCGGACCTGGGACAGGGTGTCTATGGCTACACCTTC

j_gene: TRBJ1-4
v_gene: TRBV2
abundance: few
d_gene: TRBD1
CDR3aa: CASTRQGATNEKLFF
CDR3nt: TGTGCCAGCACTCGCCAGGGGGCAACTAATGAAAAACTGTTTTTT

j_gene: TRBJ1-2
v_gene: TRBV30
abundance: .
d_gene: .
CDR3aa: CAWSATIMDRPNYGYTF
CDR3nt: TGTGCCTGGAGTGCGACAATCATGGACAGACCTAACTATGGCTACACCTTC

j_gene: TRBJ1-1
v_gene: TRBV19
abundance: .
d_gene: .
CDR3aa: CASSILGVVNTEAFF
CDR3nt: TGTGCCAGTAGTATTCTAGGGGTGGTGAACACTGAAGCTTTCTTT

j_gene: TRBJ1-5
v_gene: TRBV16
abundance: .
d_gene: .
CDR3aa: CASSQTTSYSNQPQHF
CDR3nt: TGTGCCAGCAGCCAAACCACAAGTTATAGCAATCAGCCCCAGCATTTT

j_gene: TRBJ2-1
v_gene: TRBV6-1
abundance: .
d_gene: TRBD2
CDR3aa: CASSVPLGTSGGWDNEQFF
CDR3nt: TGTGCCAGCAGTGTCCCCTTGGGGACTAGCGGGGGCTGGGACAATGAGCAGTTCTTC

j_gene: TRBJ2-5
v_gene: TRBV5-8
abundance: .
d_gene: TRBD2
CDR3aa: CASSFEDMASGETQYF
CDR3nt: TGTGCCAGCAGCTTTGAGGATATGGCTAGCGGAGAGACCCAGTACTTC

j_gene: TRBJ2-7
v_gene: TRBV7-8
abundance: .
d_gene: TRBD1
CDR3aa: CASSGGQGGGLYEQYF
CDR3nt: TGTGCCAGCAGCGGGGGACAGGGGGGGGGTTTATACGAGCAGTACTTC

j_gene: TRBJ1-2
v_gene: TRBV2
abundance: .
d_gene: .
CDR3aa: CASSGGLRVLDGYTF
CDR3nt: TGTGCCAGCAGTGGTGGTCTCAGGGTTTTGGATGGCTACACCTTC

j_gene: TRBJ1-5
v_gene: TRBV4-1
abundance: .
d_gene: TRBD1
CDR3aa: CASSQVTDRVDQPQHF
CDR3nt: TGCGCCAGCAGCCAGGTGACGGACAGGGTAGATCAGCCCCAGCATTTT